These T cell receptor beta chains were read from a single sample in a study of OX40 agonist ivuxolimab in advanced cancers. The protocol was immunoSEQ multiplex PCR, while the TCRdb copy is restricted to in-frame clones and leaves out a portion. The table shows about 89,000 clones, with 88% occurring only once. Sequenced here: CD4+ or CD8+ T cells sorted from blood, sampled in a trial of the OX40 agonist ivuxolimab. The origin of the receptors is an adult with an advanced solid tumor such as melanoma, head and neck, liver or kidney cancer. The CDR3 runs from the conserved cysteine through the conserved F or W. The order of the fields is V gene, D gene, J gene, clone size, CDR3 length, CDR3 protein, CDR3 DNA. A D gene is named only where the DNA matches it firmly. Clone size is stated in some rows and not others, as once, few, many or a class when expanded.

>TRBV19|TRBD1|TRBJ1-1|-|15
CASSVRQGMNTEAFF
TGTGCCAGTAGTGTACGACAGGGTATGAACACTGAAGCTTTCTTT
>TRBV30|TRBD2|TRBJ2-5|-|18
CAWSKTSGGPSSSETQYF
TGTGCCTGGAGTAAGACTAGCGGGGGACCGAGTTCATCAGAGACCCAGTACTTC
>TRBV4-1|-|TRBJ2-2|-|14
CASSIDTNTGELFF
TGCGCCAGCAGCATCGACACCAACACCGGGGAGCTGTTTTTT
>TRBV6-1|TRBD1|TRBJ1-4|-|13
CASRTGFREKLFF
TGTGCCAGCCGGACAGGGTTTCGAGAAAAACTGTTTTTT
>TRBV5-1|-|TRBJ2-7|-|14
CASSLEGRVNEQYF
TGCGCCAGCAGCTTGGAAGGCAGGGTAAACGAGCAGTACTTC
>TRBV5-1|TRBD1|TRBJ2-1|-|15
CASSVQGSSYNEQFF
TGCGCCAGCAGCGTACAGGGGAGCTCCTACAATGAGCAGTTCTTC
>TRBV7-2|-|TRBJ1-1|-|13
CASSLEVNTEAFF
TGTGCCAGCAGCTTAGAAGTGAACACTGAAGCTTTCTTT
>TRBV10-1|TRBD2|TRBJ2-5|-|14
CARSQAGQGETQYF
TGCGCCAGAAGCCAAGCGGGGCAGGGAGAGACCCAGTACTTC
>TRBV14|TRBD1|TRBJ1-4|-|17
CASSSILPRDRAEKLFF
TGTGCCAGCAGCTCGATCCTCCCGAGGGACAGGGCTGAAAAACTGTTTTTT
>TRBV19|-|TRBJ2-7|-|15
CASSPPGTAVGEQYF
TGTGCCAGTAGTCCTCCCGGTACCGCCGTTGGAGAGCAGTACTTC
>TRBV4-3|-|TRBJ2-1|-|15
CASSPEQERVNEQFF
TGCGCCAGCAGCCCCGAACAAGAGAGGGTCAATGAGCAGTTCTTC
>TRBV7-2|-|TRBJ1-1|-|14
CASSLAAGRTEAFF
TGTGCCAGCAGCTTAGCCGCCGGGAGGACTGAAGCTTTCTTT
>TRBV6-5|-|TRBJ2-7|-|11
CASREGYEQYF
TGTGCCAGCAGAGAGGGCTACGAGCAGTACTTC
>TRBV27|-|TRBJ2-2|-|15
CASSYRAWNTGELFF
TGTGCCAGCAGTTATAGGGCTTGGAACACCGGGGAGCTGTTTTTT
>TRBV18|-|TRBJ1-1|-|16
CASSQAPGQVNTEAFF
TGTGCCAGCTCACAGGCACCGGGACAAGTGAACACTGAAGCTTTCTTT
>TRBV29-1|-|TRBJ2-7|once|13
CSASRDRPTEQYF
TGCAGCGCATCCCGGGATCGCCCTACGGAGCAGTACTTC
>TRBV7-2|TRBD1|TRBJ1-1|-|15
CASSLFNRGPTEAFF
TGTGCCAGCAGCTTATTCAACAGGGGACCGACTGAAGCTTTCTTT
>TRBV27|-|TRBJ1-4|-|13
CASQRSLNEKLFF
TGTGCCAGCCAACGGTCCCTTAATGAAAAACTGTTTTTT
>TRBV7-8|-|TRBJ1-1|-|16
CASTTRMGGAISEAFF
TGTGCCAGCACCACTCGAATGGGGGGGGCGATTTCTGAAGCTTTCTTT
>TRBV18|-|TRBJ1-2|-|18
CASSPSIGVGRPSYGYTF
TGTGCCAGCTCACCTTCTATCGGGGTCGGCAGACCTAGTTATGGCTACACCTTC
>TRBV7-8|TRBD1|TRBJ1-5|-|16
CASSLARTGMGQPQHF
TGTGCCAGCAGCTTAGCGAGGACAGGGATGGGTCAGCCCCAGCATTTT
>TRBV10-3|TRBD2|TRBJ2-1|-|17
CAIKPRPSLASYNEQFF
TGTGCCATCAAACCCCGCCCCTCACTAGCGTCCTACAATGAGCAGTTCTTC
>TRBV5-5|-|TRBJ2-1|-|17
CASSLGYGYSSYNEQFF
TGTGCCAGCAGCTTGGGGTATGGGTATAGCTCCTACAATGAGCAGTTCTTC
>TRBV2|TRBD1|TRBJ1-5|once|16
CASSSQGAWGNQPQHF
TGTGCCAGCAGTTCACAGGGGGCGTGGGGGAATCAGCCCCAGCATTTT
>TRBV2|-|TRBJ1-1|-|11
CASTGDTEAFF
TGTGCCAGCACAGGGGACACTGAAGCTTTCTTT
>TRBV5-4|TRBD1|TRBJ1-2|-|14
CASSSGTGNYGYTF
TGTGCCAGCAGCTCCGGGACAGGCAACTATGGCTACACCTTC
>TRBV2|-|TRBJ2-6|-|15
CASMAENSGANVLTF
TGTGCCAGCATGGCTGAAAACTCTGGGGCCAACGTCCTGACTTTC
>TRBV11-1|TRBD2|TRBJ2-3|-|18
CASSPGTSGGARTDTQYF
TGTGCCAGCAGCCCAGGGACTAGCGGGGGGGCCCGCACAGATACGCAGTATTTT
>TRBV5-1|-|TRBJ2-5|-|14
CASSPGRTQETQYF
TGCGCCAGCAGCCCGGGACGCACCCAAGAGACCCAGTACTTC
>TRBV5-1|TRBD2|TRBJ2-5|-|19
CASSFSRLGLAGQQETQYF
TGCGCCAGCAGCTTTTCCCGGTTGGGACTAGCGGGACAGCAAGAGACCCAGTACTTC
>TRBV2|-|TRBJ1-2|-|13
CASSPGGSQGYTF
TGTGCCAGCAGCCCCGGGGGATCTCAAGGCTACACCTTC
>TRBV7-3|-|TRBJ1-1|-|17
CASSRQPQGKVNTEAFF
TGTGCCAGCAGCCGCCAACCCCAGGGGAAGGTGAACACTGAAGCTTTCTTT
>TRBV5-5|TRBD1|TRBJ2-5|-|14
CASSSGQGVETQYF
TGTGCCAGCAGCTCGGGACAGGGGGTCGAGACCCAGTACTTC
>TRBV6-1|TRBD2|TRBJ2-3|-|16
CASSESSSGGAVTQYF
TGTGCCAGCAGTGAATCTTCCAGCGGGGGGGCGGTTACGCAGTATTTT
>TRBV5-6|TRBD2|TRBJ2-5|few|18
CASSLSLWRGGNQETQYF
TGTGCCAGCAGCTTGAGCCTTTGGCGGGGGGGGAACCAAGAGACCCAGTACTTC
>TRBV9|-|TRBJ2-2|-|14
CASSVDGQGGELFF
TGTGCCAGCAGCGTAGACGGACAAGGCGGGGAGCTGTTTTTT
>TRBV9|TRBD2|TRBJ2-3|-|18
CASSVAHPSGASTDTQYF
TGTGCCAGCAGCGTAGCCCACCCTAGCGGGGCCAGCACAGATACGCAGTATTTT
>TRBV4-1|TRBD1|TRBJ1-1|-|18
CASSQEGGQGLMNTEAFF
TGCGCCAGCAGCCAAGAAGGTGGACAGGGGCTCATGAACACTGAAGCTTTCTTT
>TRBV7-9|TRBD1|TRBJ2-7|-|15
CASSLMRQGAREQYF
TGTGCCAGCAGCTTAATGAGACAGGGGGCGCGGGAGCAGTACTTC
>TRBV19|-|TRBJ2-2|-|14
CASAGKGNTGELFF
TGTGCCAGTGCCGGTAAGGGTAACACCGGGGAGCTGTTTTTT
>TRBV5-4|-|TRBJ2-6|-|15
CASSLLGAGANVLTF
TGTGCCAGCAGCTTGCTGGGTGCCGGGGCCAACGTCCTGACTTTC
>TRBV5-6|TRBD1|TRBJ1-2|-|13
CASSPQGVYGYTF
TGTGCCAGCAGTCCTCAGGGGGTCTATGGCTACACCTTC
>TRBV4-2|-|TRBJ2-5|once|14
CASSPGGVQETQYF
TGTGCCAGCAGCCCCGGCGGGGTCCAAGAGACCCAGTACTTC